The rows below give T cell receptor beta chains drawn from one sample of a study of blood T cell repertoires in COVID-19. Sequenced by immunoSEQ multiplex PCR; TCRdb stores in-frame clones only, minus some. The data hold roughly 330,000 clones, with about 90% observed a single time. Sequencing was carried out using PBMCs or T cells enriched from blood (not recorded which). The receptors were sampled from a woman in her thirties who had recovered from COVID-19. Each CDR3 is given with its conserved first and last residue. D genes are given only for firm matches. The size of a clone is reported for some rows only, either as once, few or many, or as a class for expanded clones.

J,V,D,size,CDR3,DNA
TRBJ2-5,TRBV18,NA,NA,CASSPEGGLQETQYF,TGTGCCAGCTCACCGGAGGGAGGCTTACAAGAGACCCAGTACTTC
TRBJ2-1,TRBV19,NA,NA,CASSSGESYNEQFF,TGTGCCAGTAGTAGCGGTGAGAGCTACAATGAGCAGTTCTTC
TRBJ1-2,TRBV5-4,NA,few,CASSLRSVYGYTF,TGTGCCAGCAGCTTGCGCAGCGTCTATGGCTACACCTTC
TRBJ2-4,TRBV5-1,TRBD2,NA,CASSFGTSGGIQYF,TGCGCCAGCAGCTTCGGGACTAGCGGGGGGATTCAGTACTTC
TRBJ2-1,TRBV27,NA,NA,CASSFTSRGYNEQFF,TGTGCCAGCAGTTTCACTAGCAGGGGGTACAATGAGCAGTTCTTC
TRBJ2-3,TRBV9,TRBD2,NA,CASSVRSGGDTQYF,TGTGCCAGCAGCGTTCGCAGCGGGGGTGATACGCAGTATTTT
TRBJ2-1,TRBV7-8,TRBD2,NA,CASSSTPRGGSYNEQFF,TGTGCCAGCAGCTCAACCCCGCGGGGGGGGTCCTACAATGAGCAGTTCTTC
TRBJ2-1,TRBV5-5,NA,NA,CASSLDGGAYNEQFF,TGTGCCAGCAGCTTGGACGGGGGTGCTTACAATGAGCAGTTCTTC
TRBJ2-2,TRBV12-5,TRBD1,NA,CASAVGQGATGELFF,TGTGCTAGTGCTGTGGGGCAGGGGGCCACCGGGGAGCTGTTTTTT
TRBJ1-2,TRBV27,TRBD1,NA,CASKMTGDYGYTF,TGTGCCAGCAAAATGACAGGGGACTATGGCTACACCTTC
TRBJ2-2,TRBV4-3,NA,NA,CASSQLDPGELFF,TGCGCCAGCAGCCAACTAGACCCCGGGGAGCTGTTTTTT
TRBJ2-7,TRBV7-2,TRBD2,few,CASSLGLAGDYEQYF,TGTGCCAGCAGCTTGGGACTAGCGGGGGACTACGAGCAGTACTTC
TRBJ2-6,TRBV6-1,NA,NA,CASIAVASGANVLTF,TGTGCCAGCATTGCCGTTGCGTCTGGGGCCAACGTCCTGACTTTC
TRBJ2-2,TRBV24-1,TRBD1,NA,CATGQGVGELFF,TGTGCCACGGGACAGGGTGTCGGGGAGCTGTTTTTT
TRBJ1-4,TRBV28,NA,NA,CASSSRAGMTNEKLFF,TGTGCCAGCAGTTCCAGGGCGGGGATGACTAATGAAAAACTGTTTTTT
TRBJ1-3,TRBV25-1,TRBD1,once,CASSEYTGAGNTIYF,TGTGCCAGCAGTGAATACACAGGGGCTGGAAACACCATATATTTT
TRBJ1-2,TRBV2,TRBD1,NA,CASGYSGGVGYTF,TGTGCCAGCGGATACTCAGGGGGCGTTGGCTACACCTTC
TRBJ2-3,TRBV5-1,NA,NA,CASSLGELADTQYF,TGCGCCAGCAGCTTGGGGGAGTTGGCAGATACGCAGTATTTT
TRBJ1-5,TRBV4-3,TRBD1,NA,CASSQGTGSGQPQHF,TGCGCCAGCAGCCAGGGGACAGGGTCCGGTCAGCCCCAGCATTTT
TRBJ2-1,TRBV10-3,TRBD2,NA,CASRTSGGYNEQFF,TGTGCCAGCAGGACTAGCGGGGGCTACAATGAGCAGTTCTTC
TRBJ2-3,TRBV7-3,TRBD2,NA,CASGERGPTDTQYF,TGTGCCAGCGGGGAGCGGGGTCCCACAGATACGCAGTATTTT
TRBJ2-3,TRBV3-1/TRBV3-2,TRBD1,NA,CASSLTGGSTDTQYF,TGTGCCAGCAGCCTGACAGGGGGAAGCACAGATACGCAGTATTTT
TRBJ1-2,TRBV19,NA,NA,CASSIGDSGIRNGYTF,TGTGCCAGTAGTATCGGCGATTCAGGGATTCGGAATGGCTACACCTTC
TRBJ2-7,TRBV30,NA,once,CAWSDGGFYEQYF,TGTGCCTGGAGTGATGGAGGCTTCTACGAGCAGTACTTC
TRBJ2-1,TRBV19,NA,NA,CASSPGAGEQFF,TGTGCCAGTTCCCCAGGGGCGGGCGAGCAGTTCTTC
TRBJ1-2,TRBV6-4,NA,NA,CASSETPGTYGYTF,TGTGCCAGCAGTGAAACCCCCGGGACATATGGCTACACCTTC
TRBJ1-2,TRBV19,NA,NA,CASSSPTRGFNYGYTF,TGTGCCAGTAGTTCTCCCACAAGGGGCTTTAACTATGGCTACACCTTC
TRBJ2-7,TRBV4-1,NA,NA,CASSQVSAGENEQYF,TGCGCCAGCAGCCAAGTTTCGGCAGGGGAAAACGAGCAGTACTTC
TRBJ2-7,TRBV5-1,NA,NA,CASSLGQDYEQYF,TGCGCCAGCAGCTTGGGACAGGACTACGAGCAGTACTTC
TRBJ2-1,TRBV7-8,TRBD1,NA,CASSSRGRGRGRHEQFF,TGTGCCAGCAGCTCCCGAGGTCGGGGCAGGGGGCGTCATGAGCAGTTCTTC
TRBJ2-7,TRBV12-1,NA,NA,CASSFIPSGSYEQYF,TGTGCCAGCAGCTTTATTCCTAGCGGTTCCTACGAGCAGTACTTC
TRBJ2-7,TRBV30,TRBD1,NA,CAWSRTGGRTYEQYF,TGTGCCTGGAGTCGGACAGGGGGCCGAACCTACGAGCAGTACTTC
TRBJ2-1,TRBV5-1,TRBD1,NA,CASSPPGTGVSNEQFF,TGCGCCAGCAGCCCGCCGGGGACAGGGGTTTCAAATGAGCAGTTCTTC
TRBJ1-6,TRBV27,NA,NA,CASSPGHHHPSPLHF,TGTGCCAGCAGTCCGGGACATCATCATCCTTCACCCCTCCACTTT
TRBJ2-4,TRBV19,NA,NA,CASSIVGAVAPLAKNIQYF,TGTGCCAGTAGTATAGTGGGGGCAGTTGCCCCACTAGCCAAAAACATTCAGTACTTC
TRBJ2-5,TRBV29-1,TRBD2,NA,CSVLGTSGGALRETQYF,TGCAGCGTTCTTGGGACTAGCGGGGGAGCACTCCGGGAGACCCAGTACTTC
TRBJ2-3,TRBV6-5,NA,NA,CASSLQGEDTQYF,TGTGCCAGCAGTTTACAGGGTGAAGATACGCAGTATTTT
TRBJ1-3,TRBV28,NA,NA,CASSLWPDSGNTIYF,TGTGCCAGCAGTTTATGGCCAGACTCTGGAAACACCATATATTTT
TRBJ2-5,TRBV24-1,TRBD1,once,CATSDRTGSWETQYF,TGTGCCACCAGTGACCGGACAGGATCCTGGGAGACCCAGTACTTC
TRBJ2-3,TRBV11-3,TRBD2,NA,CASSPRLAGSTDTQYF,TGTGCCAGCAGCCCTAGACTAGCGGGGAGCACAGATACGCAGTATTTT
TRBJ1-5,TRBV7-2,TRBD1,few,CASSSTGGSQPQHF,TGTGCCAGCAGCTCGACAGGGGGCTCTCAGCCCCAGCATTTT
TRBJ1-2,TRBV19,NA,NA,CASSTGGFYGYTF,TGTGCCAGTAGTACCGGGGGTTTCTATGGCTACACCTTC
TRBJ1-2,TRBV6-1,TRBD1,NA,CASSAGQGNRRDYGYTF,TGTGCCAGCAGTGCGGGACAGGGAAACCGTCGAGACTATGGCTACACCTTC
TRBJ1-6,TRBV12-3/TRBV12-4,NA,NA,CASSTEYNSPLHF,TGTGCCAGCAGTACAGAGTATAATTCACCCCTCCACTTT
TRBJ2-3,TRBV5-4,TRBD1,once,CASSLGQGLDTQYF,TGTGCCAGCAGCTTGGGACAGGGTTTGGATACGCAGTATTTT
TRBJ2-1,TRBV11-3,TRBD2,NA,CASSQLAGGQFDEQFF,TGTGCCAGCAGCCAACTAGCGGGGGGCCAATTTGATGAGCAGTTCTTC